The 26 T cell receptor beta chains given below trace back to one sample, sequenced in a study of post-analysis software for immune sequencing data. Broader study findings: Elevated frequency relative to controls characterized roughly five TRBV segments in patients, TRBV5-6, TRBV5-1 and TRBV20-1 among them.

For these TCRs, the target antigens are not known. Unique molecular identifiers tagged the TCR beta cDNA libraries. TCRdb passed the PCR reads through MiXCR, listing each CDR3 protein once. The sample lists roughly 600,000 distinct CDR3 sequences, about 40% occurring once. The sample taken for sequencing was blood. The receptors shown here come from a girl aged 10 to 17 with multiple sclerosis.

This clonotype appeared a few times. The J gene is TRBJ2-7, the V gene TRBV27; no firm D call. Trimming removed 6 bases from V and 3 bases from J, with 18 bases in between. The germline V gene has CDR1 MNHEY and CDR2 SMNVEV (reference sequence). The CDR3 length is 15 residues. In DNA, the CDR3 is TGTGCCAGCAGGGACCTTGGGCAGCCAGTCTACGAGCAGTACTTC. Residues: CASRDLGQPVYEQYF.

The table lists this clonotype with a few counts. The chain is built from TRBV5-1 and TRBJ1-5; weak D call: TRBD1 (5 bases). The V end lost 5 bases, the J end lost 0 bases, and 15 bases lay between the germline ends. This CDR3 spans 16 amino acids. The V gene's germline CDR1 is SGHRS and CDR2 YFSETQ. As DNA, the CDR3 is TGCGCCAGCAGTGTGGGGGATCGGGATAGCAATCAGCCCCAGCATTTT. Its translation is CASSVGDRDSNQPQHF.

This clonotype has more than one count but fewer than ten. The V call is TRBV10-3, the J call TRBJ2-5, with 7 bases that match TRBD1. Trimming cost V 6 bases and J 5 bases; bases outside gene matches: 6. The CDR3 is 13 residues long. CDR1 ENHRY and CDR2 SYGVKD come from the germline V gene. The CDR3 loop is CAIRNRGEETQYF. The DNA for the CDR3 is TGTGCCATCAGAAACAGGGGAGAGGAGACCCAGTACTTC.

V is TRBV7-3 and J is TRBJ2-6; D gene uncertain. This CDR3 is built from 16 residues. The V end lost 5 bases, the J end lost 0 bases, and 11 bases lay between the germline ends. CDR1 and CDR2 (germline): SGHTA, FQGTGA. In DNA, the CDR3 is TGTGCCAGCAGCGTCGTGACACCCTCTGGGGCCAACGTCCTGACTTTC. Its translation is CASSVVTPSGANVLTF.

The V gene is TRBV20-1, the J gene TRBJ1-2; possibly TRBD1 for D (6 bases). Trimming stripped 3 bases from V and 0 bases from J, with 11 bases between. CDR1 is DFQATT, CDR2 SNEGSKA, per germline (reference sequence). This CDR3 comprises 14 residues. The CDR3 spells CSASRDTTNYGYTF. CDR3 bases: TGCAGTGCTAGCCGGGACACAACTAACTATGGCTACACCTTC.

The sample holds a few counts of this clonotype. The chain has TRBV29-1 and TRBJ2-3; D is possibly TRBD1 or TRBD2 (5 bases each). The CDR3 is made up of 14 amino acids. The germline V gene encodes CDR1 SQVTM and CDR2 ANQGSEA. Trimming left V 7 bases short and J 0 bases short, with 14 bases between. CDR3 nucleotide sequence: TGCAGCGGTCTCGGGACCGCAAGCACAGATACGCAGTATTTT. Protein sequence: CSGLGTASTDTQYF.

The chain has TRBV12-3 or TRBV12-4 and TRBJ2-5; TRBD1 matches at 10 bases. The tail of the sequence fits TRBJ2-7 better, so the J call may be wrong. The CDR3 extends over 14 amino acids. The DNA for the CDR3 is TGTGCCAGCAGTTCGACAGGGGGCGTCGACGAGCAGTACTTC. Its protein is CASSSTGGVDEQYF.

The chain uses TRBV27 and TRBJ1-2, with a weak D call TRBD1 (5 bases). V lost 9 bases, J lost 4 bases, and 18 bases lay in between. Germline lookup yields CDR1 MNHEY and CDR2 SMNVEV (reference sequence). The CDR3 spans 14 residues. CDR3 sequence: CASSRWIGGYGYTF. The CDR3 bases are TGTGCCAGTTCAAGGTGGATCGGGGGCTATGGCTACACCTTC.

The CDR3 coding sequence is TGTGCCAGCAGCTTATACTCGCGAAGGGGCCCGACCGGGTCCTACAATGAGCAGTTCTTC. It is translated as CASSLYSRRGPTGSYNEQFF. V usage is TRBV7-9 and J usage is TRBJ2-1; D is possibly TRBD1 (5 bases). This CDR3 is built from 20 residues. V was pared by 2 bases and J by 1 base, with 24 bases between. Germline-derived CDR1 and CDR2 are SEHNR and FQNEAQ (reference sequence). The variable domain in full, completed from reference TRBV7-9 and TRBJ2-1, reads DTGVSQNPRHKITKRGQNVTFRCDPISEHNRLYWYRQTLGQGPEFLTYFQNEAQLEKSRLLSDRFSAERPKGSFSTLEIQRTEQGDSAMYLCASSLYSRRGPTGSYNEQFFGPGTRLTVL.

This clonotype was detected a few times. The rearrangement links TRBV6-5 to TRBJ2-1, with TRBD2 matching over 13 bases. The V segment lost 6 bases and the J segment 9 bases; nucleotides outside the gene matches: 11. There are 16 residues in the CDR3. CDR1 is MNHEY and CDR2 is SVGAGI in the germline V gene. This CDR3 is CASSFTSGGAFGEQFF. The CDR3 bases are TGTGCCAGCAGCTTCACTAGCGGGGGGGCGTTTGGTGAGCAGTTCTTC.

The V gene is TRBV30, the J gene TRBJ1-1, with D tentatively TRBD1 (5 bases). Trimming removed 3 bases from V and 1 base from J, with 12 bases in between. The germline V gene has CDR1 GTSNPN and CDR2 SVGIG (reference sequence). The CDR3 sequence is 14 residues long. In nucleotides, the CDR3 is TGTGCCTGGAGGAGGGGACGGTGGAACACTGAAGCTTTCTTT. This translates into CAWRRGRWNTEAFF. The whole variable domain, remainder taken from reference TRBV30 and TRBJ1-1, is SQTIHQWPATLVQPVGSPLSLECTVEGTSNPNLYWYRQAAGRGLQLLFYSVGIGQISSEVPQNLSASRPQDRQFILSSKKLLLSDSGFYLCAWRRGRWNTEAFFGQGTRLTVV.

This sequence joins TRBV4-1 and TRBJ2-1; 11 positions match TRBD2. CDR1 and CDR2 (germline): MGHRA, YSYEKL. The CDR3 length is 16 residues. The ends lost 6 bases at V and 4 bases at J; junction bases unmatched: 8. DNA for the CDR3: TGCGCCAGCAGGCCCGGGACTAGCGGCCCTTACAATGAGCAGTTCTTC. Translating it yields CASRPGTSGPYNEQFF.

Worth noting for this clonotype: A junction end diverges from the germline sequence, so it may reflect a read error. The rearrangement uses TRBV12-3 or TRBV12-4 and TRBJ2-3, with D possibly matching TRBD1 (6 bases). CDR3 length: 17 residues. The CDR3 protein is CASSSTQGSWDTDAQYF. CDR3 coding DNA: TGTGCCAGCAGTTCCACACAGGGATCTTGGGACACAGATGCGCAGTATTTT.

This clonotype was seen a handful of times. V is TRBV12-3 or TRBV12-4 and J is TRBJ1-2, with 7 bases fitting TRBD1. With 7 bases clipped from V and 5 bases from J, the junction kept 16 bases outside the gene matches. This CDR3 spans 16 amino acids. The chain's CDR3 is CASTARGGGGEYGYTF. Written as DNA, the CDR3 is TGTGCCAGCACCGCCAGGGGGGGCGGAGGGGAATATGGCTACACCTTC.

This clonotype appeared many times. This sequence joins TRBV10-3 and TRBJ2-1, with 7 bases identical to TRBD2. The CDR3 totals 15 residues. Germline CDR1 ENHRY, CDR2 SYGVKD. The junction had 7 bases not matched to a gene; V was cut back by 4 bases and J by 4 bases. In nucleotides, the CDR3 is TGTGCCATCAGTGTGCCTAGCGGTTCGTACAATGAGCAGTTCTTC. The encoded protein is CAISVPSGSYNEQFF.

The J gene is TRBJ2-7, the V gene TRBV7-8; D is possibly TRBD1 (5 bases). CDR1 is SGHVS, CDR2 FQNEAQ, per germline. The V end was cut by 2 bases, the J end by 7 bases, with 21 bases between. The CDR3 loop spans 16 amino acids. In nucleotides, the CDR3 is TGTGCCAGCAGCTTACCTCGGACACCCAATTGGGTGGAGCAGTACTTC. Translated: CASSLPRTPNWVEQYF.

CDR3 region: CASSYPPGMGPYNEQFF. DNA of the CDR3: TGTGCCAGCAGTTATCCCCCGGGGATGGGCCCCTACAATGAGCAGTTCTTC. The rearrangement joins TRBV6-6 to TRBJ2-1; a possible D gene is TRBD2 (5 bases). CDR3 length equals 17 residues. V gave up 3 bases and J gave up 2 bases, with 17 bases separating them. CDR1 is MNHNY and CDR2 is SVGAGI in the germline V gene (reference sequence).

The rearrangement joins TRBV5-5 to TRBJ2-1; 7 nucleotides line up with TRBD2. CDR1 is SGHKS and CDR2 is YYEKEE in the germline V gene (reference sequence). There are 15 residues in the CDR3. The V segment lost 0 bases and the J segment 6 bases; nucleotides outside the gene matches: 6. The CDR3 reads CASSLGSGRVNEQFF. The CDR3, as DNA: TGTGCCAGCAGCTTGGGGTCGGGGAGGGTCAATGAGCAGTTCTTC.

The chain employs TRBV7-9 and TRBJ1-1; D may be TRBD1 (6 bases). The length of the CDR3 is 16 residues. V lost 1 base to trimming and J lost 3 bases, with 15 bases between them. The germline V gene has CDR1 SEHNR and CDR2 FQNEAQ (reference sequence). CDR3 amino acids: CASSLGGHYLDTEAFF. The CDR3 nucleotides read TGTGCCAGCAGCTTAGGGGGACATTATTTGGACACTGAAGCTTTCTTT.

The CDR3 is CASSLLPARGIYGYTF. The CDR3 bases are TGTGCCAGCAGCTTATTACCAGCCAGGGGCATCTATGGCTACACCTTC. The genes are TRBV7-3 and TRBJ1-2; D is possibly TRBD1 (6 bases). The length of the CDR3 is 16 residues. Trimming stripped 2 bases from V and 4 bases from J, with 17 bases between. From germline, CDR1 is SGHTA and CDR2 FQGTGA.

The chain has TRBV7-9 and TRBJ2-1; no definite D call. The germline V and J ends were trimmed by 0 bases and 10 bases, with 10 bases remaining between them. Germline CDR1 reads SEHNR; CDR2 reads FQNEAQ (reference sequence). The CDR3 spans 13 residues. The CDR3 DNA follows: TGTGCCAGCAGCTTAGCGCGCGACACAGAGCAGTTCTTC. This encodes CASSLARDTEQFF.

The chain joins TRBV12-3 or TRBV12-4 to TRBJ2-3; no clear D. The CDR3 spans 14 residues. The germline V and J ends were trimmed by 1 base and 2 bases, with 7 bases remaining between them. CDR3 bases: TGTGCCAGCAGTTTAGTGCAGGACACAGATACGCAGTATTTT. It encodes CASSLVQDTDTQYF.

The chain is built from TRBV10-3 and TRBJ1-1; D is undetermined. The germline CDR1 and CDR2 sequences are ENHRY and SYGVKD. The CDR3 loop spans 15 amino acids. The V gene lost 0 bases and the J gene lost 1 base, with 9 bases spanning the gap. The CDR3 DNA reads TGTGCCATCAGTGAGTCTCTTGGGGAGAACACTGAAGCTTTCTTT. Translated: CAISESLGENTEAFF.

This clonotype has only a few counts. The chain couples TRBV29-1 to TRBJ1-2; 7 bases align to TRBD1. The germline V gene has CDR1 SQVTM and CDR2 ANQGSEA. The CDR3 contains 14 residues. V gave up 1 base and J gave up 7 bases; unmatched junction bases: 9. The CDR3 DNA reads TGCAGCGTTGAAGGTCCTGACAGGGCTGGTGGCTACACCTTC. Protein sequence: CSVEGPDRAGGYTF. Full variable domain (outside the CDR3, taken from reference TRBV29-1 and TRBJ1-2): SAVISQKPSRDICQRGTSLTIQCQVDSQVTMMFWYRQQPGQSLTLIATANQGSEATYESGFVIDKFPISRPNLTFSTLTVSNMSPEDSSIYLCSVEGPDRAGGYTFGSGTRLTVV.

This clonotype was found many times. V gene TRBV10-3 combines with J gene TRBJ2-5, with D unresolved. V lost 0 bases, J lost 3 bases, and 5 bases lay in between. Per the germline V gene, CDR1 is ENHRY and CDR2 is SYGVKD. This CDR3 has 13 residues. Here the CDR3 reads CAISESTEETQYF. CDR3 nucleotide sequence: TGTGCCATCAGTGAGTCTACAGAAGAGACCCAGTACTTC.

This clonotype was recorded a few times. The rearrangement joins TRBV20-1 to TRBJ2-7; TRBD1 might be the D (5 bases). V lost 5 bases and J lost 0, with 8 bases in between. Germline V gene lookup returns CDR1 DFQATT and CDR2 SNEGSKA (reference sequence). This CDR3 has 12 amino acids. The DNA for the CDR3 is TGCAGTGCTCAGACAGACTCCTACGAGCAGTACTTC. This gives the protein CSAQTDSYEQYF.